Sequencing of this TCR beta chain was carried out in a study of cytomegalovirus exposure and HLA in healthy donors. Points from the study as a whole: Looking again later, the authors saw that most CMV-associated TCR beta chains seemed HLA-restricted. TRBV6-2, TRBV6-3 and some other V segments were excluded as indistinguishable. Most likely, a cluster of highly shared sequence variants arose as a sequencing artifact.

PCR was performed using 60 Vbeta and 13 Jbeta primers. Generated by immunoSEQ multiplex PCR, the TCRdb table keeps only in-frame clones and is missing some. This table holds approximately 240,000 clones, roughly 80% found once. Notes on this clone: Its antigen is undetermined.

This CDR3 has 15 amino acids. This sequence was found in a woman aged 40-49 years in good health and CMV-seropositive. The sample comprised PBMCs. The chain links TRBV21-1 to TRBJ1-2. TRBV21-1 corresponds to a pseudogene. The CDR3 here is CASSKGGTDLYGYTF. The CDR3 DNA is TGTGCCAGCAGCAAGGGGGGGACCGACCTCTATGGCTACACCTTC.